The T cell receptor (beta chain) described here comes from a study of blood T cells in healthy people across ages. Study details: About one barcoded beta molecule was captured per two T cells (by template switching).

Trimming removed 7 bases from V and 9 bases from J, with 13 bases in between. Germline V gene data show CDR1 as LGHNT and CDR2 as FRNRAP. The CDR3 spans 13 residues. Study results and caveats: Observed TCR beta diversity showed a strong correlation with the percentage of naive T cells as measured by flow cytometry.

Primers used in a second PCR of roughly 6 to 11 cycles were a sample-barcoded 5' primer and a J-beta primer mix. A single record per CDR3 protein comes from TCRdb applying MiXCR to the 5' RACE reads. The sample records some 1 million distinct CDR3 sequences, under 55% being singletons. In regard to this clonotype: Its antigen is still unknown.

Sequencing was carried out using blood. The clonotype originates from a woman aged 60-70 years in good health. The rearrangement joins TRBV12-5 to TRBJ1-6; the D gene is possibly TRBD1 (5 bases). CDR3 amino acids: CASARDPVSPLHF. DNA of the CDR3: TGTGCTAGTGCCCGGGACCCGGTTTCACCCCTCCACTTT.